Each of the 17 T cell receptor beta chains below was sequenced from the same sample in a study of cytomegalovirus exposure and HLA in healthy donors. A multiplex PCR was run with 60 Vbeta primers and 13 Jbeta primers. The repertoire was sequenced with immunoSEQ multiplex PCR; TCRdb's copy has only in-frame clones and lacks some. The sample includes under 250,000 clones, almost 80% seen only once; the top ten take around 4%. Sequencing was done on a sample of PBMCs. All receptors come from a male donor in good health and CMV-seronegative.

This clone was seen a handful of times. The chain has TRBV18 and TRBJ2-5; 14 nucleotides match TRBD2. CDR3 length: 19 amino acids. Germline CDR1 KGHSH, CDR2 LQKENI. The V gene end was trimmed by 3 bases and the J gene end by 4 bases; junction bases not matched to a gene: 13. The CDR3 region has the DNA TGTGCCAGCTCACCCACCTCCCCCGGGACTAGCGGGAGAAGAGAGACCCAGTACTTC. Residues: CASSPTSPGTSGRRETQYF.

This clone was seen a handful of times. V usage is TRBV6-1 and J usage is TRBJ2-7; maybe TRBD1 (5 bases). The ends were cut back, 2 bases at V and 1 base at J, with 6 bases in the middle. The CDR3 is 13 residues long. Germline CDR1 reads MNHNS; CDR2 reads SASEGT. In nucleotides, the CDR3 is TGTGCCAGCAGTGAACAGGGATCCTACGAGCAGTACTTC. It encodes CASSEQGSYEQYF.

This clone turned up a few times. The chain joins TRBV30 to TRBJ1-1, with D perhaps matching TRBD1 (6 bases). V gave up 4 bases and J gave up 5 bases, with 14 bases separating them. The germline CDR1 and CDR2 sequences are GTSNPN and SVGIG (reference sequence). The CDR3 length is 13 residues. The CDR3 loop is CAWNQGTRTEAFF. CDR3 DNA: TGTGCCTGGAACCAGGGGACGAGGACTGAAGCTTTCTTT.

This chain links TRBV7-3 with TRBJ2-3; 11 bases agree with TRBD2. Trimming cost V 4 bases and J 3 bases; bases outside gene matches: 6. Per germline, CDR1 SGHTA and CDR2 FQGTGA. CDR3 length equals 16 residues. CDR3 amino acids: CASSSMTSGITDTQYF. The CDR3 DNA reads as TGTGCCAGCAGCTCCATGACTAGCGGGATTACAGATACGCAGTATTTT.

This chain links TRBV9 with TRBJ2-1; perhaps TRBD2 as D (6 bases). The length of the CDR3 is 15 residues. V lost 2 bases to trimming and J lost 8 bases, with 17 bases between them. CDR1 is SGDLS and CDR2 is YYNGEE in the germline V gene. CDR3 region: CASSVRDFPQYEQFF. CDR3 sequence (DNA): TGTGCCAGCAGCGTGAGGGACTTTCCACAATATGAGCAGTTCTTC.

The V gene is TRBV19, the J gene TRBJ1-1, with no clear D. Germline-derived CDR1 and CDR2 are LNHDA and SQIVND (reference sequence). The CDR3 spans 15 residues. V gave up 1 base and J gave up 3 bases, with 12 bases separating them. The CDR3 here is CASSIGYEGDTEAFF. CDR3 nucleotide sequence: TGTGCCAGTAGTATAGGTTATGAGGGCGACACTGAAGCTTTCTTT.

The chain has TRBV5-1 and TRBJ2-1, with 8 bases identical to TRBD2. Germline CDR1 is SGHRS and CDR2 is YFSETQ. The CDR3 sequence is 15 residues long. V lost 6 bases and J lost 4; bases outside the gene matches: 9. CDR3: CASTPVSGGYNEQFF. In DNA, the CDR3 is TGCGCCAGCACCCCAGTGAGCGGGGGTTACAATGAGCAGTTCTTC.

This clone appeared a few times. This chain connects TRBV21-1 to TRBJ1-5; TRBD1, the table's D call, was not compared with the DNA. TRBV21-1 is a recognized pseudogene. This CDR3 is 15 amino acids long. The DNA for the CDR3 is TGTGCCGCACGGCAGGCCGCTTATAGCAATCAGCCCCAGCATTTT. As protein: CAARQAAYSNQPQHF.

J is TRBJ2-5 and V is TRBV28; TRBD2 agrees at 14 bases. Germline lookup yields CDR1 MDHEN and CDR2 SYDVKM. V trimming: 6 bases; J trimming: 4 bases; junction bases outside the gene matches: 7. The CDR3 extends over 16 amino acids. CDR3 sequence reads: CASSPNGLAGGETQYF. The CDR3 nucleotides are TGTGCCAGCAGCCCTAACGGACTAGCGGGAGGAGAGACCCAGTACTTC.

This sequence joins TRBV5-1 and TRBJ2-5, with 8 nucleotides matching TRBD1. This CDR3 contains 14 residues. The germline V gene has CDR1 SGHRS and CDR2 YFSETQ. V gave up 4 bases and J gave up 1 base; unmatched junction bases: 3. The CDR3 coding sequence is TGCGCCAGCAGCCCGGGACAGGTCCAAGAGACCCAGTACTTC. Amino acids: CASSPGQVQETQYF.

This clone was counted a few times. The chain employs TRBV2 and TRBJ1-1; D gene unclear. Germline V lookup: CDR1 SNHLY, CDR2 FYNNEI. The CDR3 covers 13 residues. Trimming left V 6 bases short and J 8 bases short, with 16 bases between. This chain's CDR3 is CASSETPVSEAFF. The CDR3 bases are TGTGCCAGCAGCGAGACACCGGTTTCGGAAGCTTTCTTT.

This clone was counted between two and nine times. V and J are TRBV28 and TRBJ1-3, with 10 positions matching TRBD1. Germline-derived CDR1 and CDR2 are MDHEN and SYDVKM. Trimming at V came to 3 bases and at J to 3 bases, leaving 5 bases not matched to a gene. The CDR3 runs to 16 residues. The CDR3 DNA reads TGTGCCAGCAGTTTTGCGGACAGGGGGAATGGAAACACCATATATTTT. The encoded protein is CASSFADRGNGNTIYF. Supplemented by reference TRBV28 and TRBJ1-3, the full variable domain reads DVKVTQSSRYLVKRTGEKVFLECVQDMDHENMFWYRQDPGLGLRLIYFSYDVKMKEKGDIPEGYSVSREKKERFSLILESASTNQTSMYLCASSFADRGNGNTIYFGEGSWLTVV.

The rearrangement uses TRBV2 and TRBJ2-7, with 9 bases identical to TRBD1. This CDR3 spans 14 amino acids. Germline V gene sequence: CDR1 SNHLY, CDR2 FYNNEI. With 5 bases clipped from V and 5 bases from J, the junction kept 7 bases outside the gene matches. The CDR3 nucleotides read TGTGCCAGCAGTTCCGACAGGGGGTGGGACGAGCAGTACTTC. Translated: CASSSDRGWDEQYF.

This clone was counted a single time. The CDR3 DNA reads as TGTGCCAGCAGCCAAGAGTCGGGGGGCGCGGGCGAGCAGTACTTC. Translation: CASSQESGGAGEQYF. V is TRBV4-2 and J is TRBJ2-5, with D possibly matching TRBD2 (7 bases). The end of the DNA aligns better with TRBJ2-7, so the J call may be wrong. There are 15 residues in the CDR3. Germline loops: CDR1 LGHNA, CDR2 YNFKEQ.

V is TRBV4-2 and J is TRBJ1-2; 8 positions match TRBD1. Germline V gene data show CDR1 as LGHNA and CDR2 as YNFKEQ. This CDR3 has 17 amino acids. The J segment lost 4 bases and the V segment lost 2 bases, leaving 12 bases of the junction unmatched. The CDR3 DNA reads as TGTGCCAGCAGCCAATATTCCGGACAGGGTGGAGTCTATGGCTACACCTTC. The encoded protein is CASSQYSGQGGVYGYTF.

The rearrangement uses TRBV9 and TRBJ2-7; possible D gene TRBD1, 5 bases. The CDR3 totals 15 residues. Germline CDR1 is SGDLS and CDR2 is YYNGEE. V lost 0 bases, J lost 0 bases, and 10 bases lay in between. The CDR3 reads CASSVGGRVSYEQYF. CDR3 coding DNA: TGTGCCAGCAGCGTAGGGGGCCGGGTCTCCTACGAGCAGTACTTC.

The CDR3 sequence: CASRAETRDEQFF. DNA for the CDR3: TGTGCCAGCAGAGCCGAAACTAGGGATGAGCAGTTCTTC. The chain joins TRBV2 to TRBJ2-1, with a tentative D call TRBD2 (5 bases). The CDR3 covers 13 residues. CDR1 is SNHLY and CDR2 is FYNNEI in the germline V gene. Trimming removed 6 bases at V and 8 bases at J, with 14 bases between.